This T cell receptor beta chain appears in the sequencing data of a study of shared clonotypes between healthy human individuals. Study-level results: Investigators collected only blood, and repertoires in tissues likely differ. Despite large depth, rarefaction showed incomplete sorted-subset sequencing.

This clone has only one observation. Its specificity is not known. V lost 7 bases, J lost 5 bases, and 7 bases stayed unmatched. CDR3 length: 13 residues. The germline gives CDR1 MDHEN, CDR2 SYDVKM. Only in-frame clones appear in the TCRdb table, and some are missing; sequencing was by immunoSEQ multiplex PCR. The table shows 110,000 or so clones, with about 63% occurring only once. The sequenced sample consisted of memory CD8+ T cells sorted from blood. Subset of the sample: CD45RO+ cells pooled with CCR7-negative TemRA cells. This TCR came from a woman in her twenties or thirties in good health. This rearrangement joins TRBV28 to TRBJ1-2, with 7 nucleotides matching TRBD1. This CDR3 reads CASKATGYYGYTF. Here the CDR3 DNA reads TGTGCCAGCAAAGCGACAGGGTATTATGGCTACACCTTC.